Below, one T cell receptor (beta chain) is given with its context. Germline V gives CDR1 MGHDK, CDR2 SYGVNS. V was pared by 6 bases and J by 1 base, with 10 bases between. The CDR3 is 14 residues long. This specimen belongs to a study of technical replicates of blood from a handful of donors. Profiled with immunoSEQ multiplex PCR; TCRdb holds only in-frame clones, not every one. The table records about 61,000 clones, more than 75% of them present only once. The origin of this receptor is a human donor in good health. Some clones in this sample may be carry-over from other donors' samples. Sequenced: PBMCs. This chain joins TRBV25-1 and TRBJ1-5; D ambiguous. CDR3 residues: CASSGSVSNQPQHF. The CDR3 DNA reads TGTGCCAGCAGCGGGAGTGTGAGCAATCAGCCCCAGCATTTT.